This T cell receptor beta chain appears in the sequencing data of a study of blood T cells in healthy people across ages. A remark on this clonotype: Its antigen is unknown.

Germline CDR1 MNHEY, CDR2 SMNVEV (reference sequence). The CDR3 consists of 14 residues. V lost 7 bases and J 2 bases, leaving 12 bases between the germline ends. Study-wide results and caveats: Naive and antigen-experienced cells were not separated, limiting conclusive comparison. Older individuals had lower TCR beta diversity per million T cells (the decline was roughly linear).

A second PCR of 7 to 11 cycles used a sample-barcoded 5' primer and a J-beta primer mix. TCRdb passed the 5' RACE reads through MiXCR, listing each CDR3 protein once. Among 1.2 million to 1.5 million distinct CDR3 sequences listed, 42% were seen once. Isolation of PBMCs gave at least 7 million cells per sample. The clonotype originates from a woman aged 18-30 years in good health. This chain joins TRBV27 and TRBJ2-1; D gene ambiguous. The sample taken for sequencing was blood. The CDR3 loop is CASKPRAAYNEQFF. CDR3 sequence (DNA): TGTGCCAGCAAACCTAGGGCAGCCTACAATGAGCAGTTCTTC.